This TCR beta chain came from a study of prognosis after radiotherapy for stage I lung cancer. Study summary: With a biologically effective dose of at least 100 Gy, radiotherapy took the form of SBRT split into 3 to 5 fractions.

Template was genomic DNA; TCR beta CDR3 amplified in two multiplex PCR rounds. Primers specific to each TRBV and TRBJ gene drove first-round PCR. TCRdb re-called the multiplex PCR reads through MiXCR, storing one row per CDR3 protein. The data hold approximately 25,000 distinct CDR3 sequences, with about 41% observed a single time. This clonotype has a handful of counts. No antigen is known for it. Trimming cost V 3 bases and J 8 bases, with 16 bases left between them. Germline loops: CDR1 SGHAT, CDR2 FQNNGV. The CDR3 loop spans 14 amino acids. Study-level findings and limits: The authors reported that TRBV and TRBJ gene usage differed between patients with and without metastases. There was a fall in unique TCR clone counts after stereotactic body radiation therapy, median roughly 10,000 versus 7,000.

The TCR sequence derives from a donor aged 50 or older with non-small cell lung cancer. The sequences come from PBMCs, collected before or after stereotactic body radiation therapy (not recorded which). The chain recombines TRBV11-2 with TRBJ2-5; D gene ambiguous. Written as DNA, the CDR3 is TGTGCCAGCAGCTTCTCGGAACAGACAACCACCCAGTACTTC. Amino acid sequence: CASSFSEQTTTQYF.